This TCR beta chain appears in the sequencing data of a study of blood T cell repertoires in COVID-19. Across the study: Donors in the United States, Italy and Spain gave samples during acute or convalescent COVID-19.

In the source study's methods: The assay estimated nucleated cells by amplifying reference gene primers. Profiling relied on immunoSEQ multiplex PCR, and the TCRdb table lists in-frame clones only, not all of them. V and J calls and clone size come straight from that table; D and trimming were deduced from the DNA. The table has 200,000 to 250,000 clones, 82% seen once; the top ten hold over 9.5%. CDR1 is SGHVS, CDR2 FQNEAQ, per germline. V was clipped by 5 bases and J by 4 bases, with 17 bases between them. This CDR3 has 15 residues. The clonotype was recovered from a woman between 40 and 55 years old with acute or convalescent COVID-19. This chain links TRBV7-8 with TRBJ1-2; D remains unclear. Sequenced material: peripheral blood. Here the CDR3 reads CASSPFPHDSYGYTF. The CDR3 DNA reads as TGTGCCAGCAGCCCATTCCCCCACGATAGCTATGGCTACACCTTC.